The T cell receptor (beta chain) described here comes from a study of blood T cell repertoires in COVID-19. Study as a whole: The samples span acute and convalescent COVID-19 from the United States, Italy and Spain. PBMCs, B-cell-depleted T cells, or T cells were the source of the cDNA or gDNA that made up the material.

Germline values: CDR1 SGHRS, CDR2 YFSETQ. The V end was cut by 0 bases, the J end by 7 bases, with 10 bases between. This CDR3 has 13 amino acids. The repertoire was sequenced with immunoSEQ multiplex PCR; TCRdb's copy has only in-frame clones and lacks some. The table shows a few hundred thousand clones, with about nine tenths occurring only once. The clonotype was recovered from a middle-aged man who had recovered from COVID-19. The sample consisted of peripheral blood. The chain combines TRBV5-1 with TRBJ2-5, with D possibly matching TRBD2 (6 bases). CDR3 amino acids: CASSLVEGWTQYF. As DNA, the CDR3 is TGCGCCAGCAGCTTGGTGGAGGGGTGGACCCAGTACTTC.